The 6 T cell receptor beta chains listed next were all sequenced from one sample in a study of spatial heterogeneity in lung cancer. These receptors have no known antigen. Study findings and constraints: One measure, the expanded intratumoral alpha and beta TCR count, tracked tumor mutation counts.

The time point: sample taken at primary tumor resection. TCRdb called the 5' RACE reads again in MiXCR, with one record for every CDR3 protein. The repertoire consists of roughly 28,000 distinct CDR3 sequences, with around 7% occurring once and the leading ten covering approximately 25%. The material sequenced was lung tumor tissue, taken at surgery. Receptor source: a male donor with early-stage non-small cell lung cancer.

V and J are TRBV7-9 and TRBJ1-2; TRBD1 is a possible D gene (5 bases). Trimming took off 11 bases at V and 4 bases at J, with 17 bases between the two ends. Germline V gene data show CDR1 as SEHNR and CDR2 as FQNEAQ (reference sequence). This CDR3 spans 13 amino acids. CDR3 protein: CAVTRQNFYGYTF. DNA of the CDR3: TGTGCCGTGACCCGACAGAACTTCTATGGCTACACCTTC.

V and J are TRBV4-3 and TRBJ1-2; D gene unclear. CDR3 length equals 14 residues. CDR1 is LGHNA, CDR2 YSLEER, per germline. V was clipped by 2 bases and J by 2 bases, with 9 bases between them. The CDR3 DNA reads as TGCGCCAGCAGCCAAACGGGAATCAACTATGGCTACACCTTC. This sequence encodes CASSQTGINYGYTF.

This clonotype was recorded at least ten times. V is TRBV4-2 and J is TRBJ1-2; D unresolved. Germline loops: CDR1 LGHNA, CDR2 YNFKEQ. This CDR3 spans 15 amino acids. V gave up 0 bases and J gave up 1 base, with 9 bases separating them. The DNA of the CDR3 is TGTGCCAGCAGCCAAGAAACTTCCCATAACTATGGCTACACCTTC. This sequence encodes CASSQETSHNYGYTF.

In its sample, this clonotype was seen a few times. The rearrangement uses TRBV4-3 and TRBJ2-1; 13 nucleotides line up with TRBD2. The CDR3 is made up of 15 amino acids. CDR1 is LGHNA, CDR2 YSLEER, per germline. V was pared by 4 bases and J by 5 bases, with 2 bases of the junction left unmatched. The CDR3 region is CASSPGLAGNNEQFF. The CDR3 coding sequence is TGCGCCAGCAGCCCGGGACTAGCGGGGAACAATGAGCAGTTCTTC.

The chain has TRBV6-6 and TRBJ2-1, with 7 positions matching TRBD1. The CDR3 length is 12 residues. J was trimmed by 10 bases and V by 4 bases; bases with no gene match: 4. Germline V lookup: CDR1 MNHNY, CDR2 SVGAGI (reference sequence). The DNA for the CDR3 is TGTGCCAGCAGTTCATACAGGGGAGAGCAGTTCTTC. Residues: CASSSYRGEQFF.

The chain is built from TRBV5-6 and TRBJ2-7, with 8 bases lining up with TRBD1. V was clipped by 2 bases and J by 2 bases; unmatched bases: 3. The germline CDR1 and CDR2 sequences are SGHDT and YYEEEE. This CDR3 contains 14 residues. The CDR3 loop reads CASSFGTGTYEQYF. CDR3 DNA sequence: TGTGCCAGCAGCTTTGGGACAGGCACCTACGAGCAGTACTTC.